The clone carrying this T cell receptor (beta chain) was found many times. Its specificity is unknown. RNA transcripts were the template, and TCR beta CDR3 regions were amplified from them. HTBI-primed RT-PCR formed the first round, and a multiplex PCR formed the second. MiXCR, run by TCRdb on the multiplex PCR reads, gives a single entry per CDR3 protein. The sample carries around 15,000 distinct CDR3 sequences, around 46% recorded once. Hyperthyroidism was classified as stable if no ophthalmopathy occurred within 18 months of follow-up. Patients with other autoimmune diseases, uncontrolled infections, pregnancy or lactation were excluded. The data were obtained in a study of Graves' ophthalmopathy and Graves' hyperthyroidism. Study-wide results and limits: Blood also contained most of the expanded thyroid clonotypes above 0.001 frequency.

Trimming removed 4 bases from V and 1 base from J; junction bases left unmatched: 8. The CDR3 has 17 amino acids. From germline, CDR1 is LNHDA and CDR2 SQIVND (reference sequence). Sequenced: peripheral blood. This receptor was obtained from a woman between 35 and 50 years old with stable Graves' hyperthyroidism. The V and J genes are TRBV19 and TRBJ2-4, with 9 bases lining up with TRBD1. The CDR3 nucleotides read TGTGCCAGTAGTACCTTGGACAGGGGCTCGGCCAAAAACATTCAGTACTTC. Protein sequence: CASSTLDRGSAKNIQYF.